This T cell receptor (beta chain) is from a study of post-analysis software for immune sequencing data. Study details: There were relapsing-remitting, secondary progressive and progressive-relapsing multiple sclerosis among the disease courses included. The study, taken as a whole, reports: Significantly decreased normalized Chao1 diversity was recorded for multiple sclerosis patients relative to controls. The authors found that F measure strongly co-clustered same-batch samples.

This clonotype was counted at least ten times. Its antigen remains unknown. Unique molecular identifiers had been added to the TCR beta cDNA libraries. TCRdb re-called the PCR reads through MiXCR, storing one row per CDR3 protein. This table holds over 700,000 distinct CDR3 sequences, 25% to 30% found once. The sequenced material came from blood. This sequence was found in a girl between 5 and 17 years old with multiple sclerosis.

The CDR3 coding sequence is TGCAGTGCTACCGAAGACGGACGGGGGTTAAGCGCGGAGCAGTACTTC. Translating gives CSATEDGRGLSAEQYF. The gene calls are TRBV20-1 and TRBJ2-7, with D possibly being TRBD2 (6 bases). The CDR3 has 16 residues. Per the germline V gene, CDR1 is DFQATT and CDR2 is SNEGSKA (reference sequence). V lost 4 bases and J lost 7, with 26 bases in between.